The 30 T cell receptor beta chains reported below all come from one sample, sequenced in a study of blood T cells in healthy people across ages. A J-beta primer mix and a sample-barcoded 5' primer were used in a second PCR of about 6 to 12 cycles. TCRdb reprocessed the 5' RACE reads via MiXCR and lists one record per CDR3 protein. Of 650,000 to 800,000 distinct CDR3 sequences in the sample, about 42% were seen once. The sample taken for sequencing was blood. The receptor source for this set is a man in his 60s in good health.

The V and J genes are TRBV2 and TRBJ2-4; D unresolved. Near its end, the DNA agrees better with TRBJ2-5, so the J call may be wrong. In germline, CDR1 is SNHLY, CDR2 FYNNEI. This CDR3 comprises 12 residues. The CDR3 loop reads CASVQGKETQYF. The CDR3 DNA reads TGTGCATCGGTCCAAGGGAAAGAGACCCAGTACTTC.

The CDR3 DNA reads as TGTGCCAGCAGTGAAATAGGGATAGGCTATGGCTACACCTTC. It specifies CASSEIGIGYGYTF. This chain joins TRBV2 and TRBJ1-2; D not certain. Trimming pared 2 bases from V and 4 bases from J, leaving 11 bases between. The CDR3 sequence is 14 residues long. The V gene's germline CDR1 is SNHLY and CDR2 FYNNEI.

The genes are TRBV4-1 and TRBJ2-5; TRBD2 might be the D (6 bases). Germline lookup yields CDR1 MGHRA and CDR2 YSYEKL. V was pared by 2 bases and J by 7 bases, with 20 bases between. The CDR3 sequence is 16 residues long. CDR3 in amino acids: CASSQPPGAISGTQYF. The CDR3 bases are TGCGCCAGCAGCCAACCACCGGGAGCAATCTCAGGGACCCAGTACTTC.

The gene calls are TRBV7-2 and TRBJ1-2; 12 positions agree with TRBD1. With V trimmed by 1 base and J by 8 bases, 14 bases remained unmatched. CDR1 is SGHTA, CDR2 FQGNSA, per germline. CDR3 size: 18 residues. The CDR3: CASSLVVGTGGARGGYTF. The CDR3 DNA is TGTGCCAGCAGCTTAGTAGTCGGGACAGGGGGCGCACGTGGAGGCTACACCTTC.

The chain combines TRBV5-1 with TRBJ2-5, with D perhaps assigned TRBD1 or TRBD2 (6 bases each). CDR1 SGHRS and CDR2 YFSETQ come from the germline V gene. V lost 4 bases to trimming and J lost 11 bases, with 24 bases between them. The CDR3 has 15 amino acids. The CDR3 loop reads CASSLGGKSYNEQYF. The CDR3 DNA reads TGCGCCAGCAGCCTAGGGGGGAAGTCCTACAATGAGCAGTACTTC.

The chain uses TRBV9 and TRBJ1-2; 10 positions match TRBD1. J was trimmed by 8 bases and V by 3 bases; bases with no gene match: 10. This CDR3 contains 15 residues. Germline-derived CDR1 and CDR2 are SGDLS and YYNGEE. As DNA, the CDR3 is TGTGCCAGCAGCGCTAGGACAGGGGGGATGGAGGGCTACACCTTC. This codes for CASSARTGGMEGYTF. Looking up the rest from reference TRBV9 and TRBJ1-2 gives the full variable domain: DSGVTQTPKHLITATGQRVTLRCSPRSGDLSVYWYQQSLDQGLQFLIQYYNGEERAKGNILERFSAQQFPDLHSELNLSSLELGDSALYFCASSARTGGMEGYTFGSGTRLTVV.

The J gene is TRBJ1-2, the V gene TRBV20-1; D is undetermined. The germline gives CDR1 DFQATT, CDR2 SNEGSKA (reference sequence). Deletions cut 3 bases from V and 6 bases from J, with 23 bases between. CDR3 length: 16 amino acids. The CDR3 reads CSARSLPQEVINGYTF. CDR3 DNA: TGCAGTGCTAGGTCGCTACCTCAGGAAGTGATCAATGGCTACACCTTC.

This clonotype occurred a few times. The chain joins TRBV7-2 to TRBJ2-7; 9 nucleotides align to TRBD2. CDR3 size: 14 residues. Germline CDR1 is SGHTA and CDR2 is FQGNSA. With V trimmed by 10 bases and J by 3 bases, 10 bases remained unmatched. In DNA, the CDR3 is TGTGCCACCTCGCGTAGCGGGGGTTACTACGAGCAGTACTTC. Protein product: CATSRSGGYYEQYF. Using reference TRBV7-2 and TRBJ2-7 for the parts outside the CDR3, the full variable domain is GAGVSQSPSNKVTEKGKDVELRCDPISGHTALYWYRQSLGQGLEFLIYFQGNSAPDKSGLPSDRFSAERTGGSVSTLTIQRTQQEDSAVYLCATSRSGGYYEQYFGPGTRLTVT.

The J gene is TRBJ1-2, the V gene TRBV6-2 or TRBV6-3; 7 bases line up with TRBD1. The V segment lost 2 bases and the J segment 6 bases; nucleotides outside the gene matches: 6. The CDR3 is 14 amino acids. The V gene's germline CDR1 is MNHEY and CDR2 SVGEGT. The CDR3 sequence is CASSYTDRENGYTF. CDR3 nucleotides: TGTGCCAGCAGTTACACCGACAGGGAAAATGGCTACACCTTC.

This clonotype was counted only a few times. The DNA for the CDR3 is TGTGCCACCAGTACACAGGGGATTTCCTACAATGAGCAGTTCTTC. Protein: CATSTQGISYNEQFF. The chain has TRBV24-1 and TRBJ2-1, with 7 bases matching TRBD1. The CDR3 is 15 residues long. CDR1 and CDR2 (germline): KGHDR, SFDVKD. V shed 6 bases, J shed 1 base, and the junction held 5 bases outside the gene matches.

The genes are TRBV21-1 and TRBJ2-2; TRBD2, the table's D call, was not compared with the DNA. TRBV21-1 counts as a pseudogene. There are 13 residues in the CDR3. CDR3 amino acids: CASNPIVPGELFF. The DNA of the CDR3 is TGTGCCAGCAACCCAATAGTCCCCGGGGAGCTGTTTTTT.

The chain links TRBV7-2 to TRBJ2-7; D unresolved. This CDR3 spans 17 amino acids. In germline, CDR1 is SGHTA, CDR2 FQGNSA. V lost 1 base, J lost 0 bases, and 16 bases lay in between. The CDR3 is CASSLEGGLIISYEQYF. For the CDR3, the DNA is TGTGCCAGCAGCTTAGAGGGTGGTCTGATAATCTCCTACGAGCAGTACTTC.

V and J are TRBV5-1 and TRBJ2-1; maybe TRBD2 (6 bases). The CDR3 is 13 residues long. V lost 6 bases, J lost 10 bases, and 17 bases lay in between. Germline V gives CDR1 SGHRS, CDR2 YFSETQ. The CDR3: CASTPGVTYEQFF. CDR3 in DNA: TGCGCCAGCACCCCGGGGGTTACCTACGAGCAGTTCTTC.

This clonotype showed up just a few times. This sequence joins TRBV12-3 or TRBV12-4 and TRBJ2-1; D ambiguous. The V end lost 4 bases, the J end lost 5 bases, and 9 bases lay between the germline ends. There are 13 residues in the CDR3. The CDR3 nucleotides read TGTGCCAGCAGTTGGAGACTCAACAATGAGCAGTTCTTC. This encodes CASSWRLNNEQFF.

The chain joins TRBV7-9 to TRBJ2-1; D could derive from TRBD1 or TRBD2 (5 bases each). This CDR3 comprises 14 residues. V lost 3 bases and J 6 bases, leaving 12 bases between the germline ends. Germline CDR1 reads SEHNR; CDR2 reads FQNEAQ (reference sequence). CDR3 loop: CASSLGVWGNEQFF. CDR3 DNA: TGTGCCAGCAGCTTGGGGGTTTGGGGCAATGAGCAGTTCTTC.

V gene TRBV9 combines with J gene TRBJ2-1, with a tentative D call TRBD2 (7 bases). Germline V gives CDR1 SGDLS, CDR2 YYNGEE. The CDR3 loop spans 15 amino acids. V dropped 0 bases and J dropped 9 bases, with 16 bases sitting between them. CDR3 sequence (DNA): TGTGCCAGCAGCGTAGTCGCGGGGGCCAGGGGTGAGCAGTTCTTC. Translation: CASSVVAGARGEQFF. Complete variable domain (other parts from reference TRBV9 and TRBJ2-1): DSGVTQTPKHLITATGQRVTLRCSPRSGDLSVYWYQQSLDQGLQFLIQYYNGEERAKGNILERFSAQQFPDLHSELNLSSLELGDSALYFCASSVVAGARGEQFFGPGTRLTVL.

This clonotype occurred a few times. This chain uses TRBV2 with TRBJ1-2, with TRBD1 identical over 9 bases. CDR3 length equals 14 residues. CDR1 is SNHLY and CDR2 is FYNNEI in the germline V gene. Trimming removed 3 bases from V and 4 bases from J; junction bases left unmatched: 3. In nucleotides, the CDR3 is TGTGCCAGCAGTGAGGGACAGGGACCCTATGGCTACACCTTC. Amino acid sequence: CASSEGQGPYGYTF. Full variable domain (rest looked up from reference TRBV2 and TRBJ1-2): EPEVTQTPSHQVTQMGQEVILRCVPISNHLYFYWYRQILGQKVEFLVSFYNNEISEKSEIFDDQFSVERPDGSNFTLKIRSTKLEDSAMYFCASSEGQGPYGYTFGSGTRLTVV.

The CDR3 reads CASTGGVSYEQYF. The DNA for the CDR3 is TGTGCCAGCACCGGCGGGGTCTCCTACGAGCAGTACTTC. The J gene is TRBJ2-7, the V gene TRBV6-2 or TRBV6-3, with a weak D call TRBD2 (6 bases). Germline loops: CDR1 MNHEY, CDR2 SVGEGT. This CDR3 contains 13 residues. V lost 7 bases, J lost 0 bases, and 10 bases lay in between.

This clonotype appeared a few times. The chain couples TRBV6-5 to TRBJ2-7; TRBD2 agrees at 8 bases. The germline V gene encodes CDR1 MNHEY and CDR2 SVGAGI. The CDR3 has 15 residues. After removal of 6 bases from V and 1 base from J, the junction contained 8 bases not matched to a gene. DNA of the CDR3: TGTGCCAGCAGCGCTTCGGGGACTAGTTCCTACGAGCAGTACTTC. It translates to CASSASGTSSYEQYF.

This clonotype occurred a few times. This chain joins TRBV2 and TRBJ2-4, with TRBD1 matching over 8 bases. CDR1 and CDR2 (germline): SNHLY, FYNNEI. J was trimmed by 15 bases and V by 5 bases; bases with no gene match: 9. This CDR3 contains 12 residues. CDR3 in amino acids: CASSRLRDRRYF. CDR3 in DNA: TGTGCCAGCAGTCGTCTCCGGGACAGGCGGTACTTC.

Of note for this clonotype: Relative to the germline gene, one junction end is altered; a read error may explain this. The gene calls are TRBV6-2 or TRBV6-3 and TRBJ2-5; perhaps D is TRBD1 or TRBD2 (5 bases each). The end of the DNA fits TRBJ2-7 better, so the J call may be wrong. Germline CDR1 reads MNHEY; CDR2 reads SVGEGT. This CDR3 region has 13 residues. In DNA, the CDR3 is TGCGCCAGCAGTGGGAGACAGATCTACGAGCAGTACTTC. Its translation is CASSGRQIYEQYF.

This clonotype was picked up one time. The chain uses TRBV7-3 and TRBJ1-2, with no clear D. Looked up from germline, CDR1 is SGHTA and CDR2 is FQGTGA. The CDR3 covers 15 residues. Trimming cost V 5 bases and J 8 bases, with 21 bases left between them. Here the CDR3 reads CASSPMGSAPGGYTF. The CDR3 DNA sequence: TGTGCCAGCAGCCCTATGGGATCCGCTCCCGGGGGCTACACCTTC.

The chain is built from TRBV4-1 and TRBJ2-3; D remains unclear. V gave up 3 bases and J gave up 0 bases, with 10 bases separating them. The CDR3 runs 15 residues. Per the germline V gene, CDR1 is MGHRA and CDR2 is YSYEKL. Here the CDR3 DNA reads TGCGCCAGCAGCCATCCAGCCTCTAGCACAGATACGCAGTATTTT. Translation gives CASSHPASSTDTQYF.

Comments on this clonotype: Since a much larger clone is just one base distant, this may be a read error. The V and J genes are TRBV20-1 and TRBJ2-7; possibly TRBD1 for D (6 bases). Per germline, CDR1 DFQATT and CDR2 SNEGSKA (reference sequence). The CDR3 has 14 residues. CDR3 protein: CSARDGDNSYERYF. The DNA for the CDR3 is TGCAGTGCTAGAGATGGGGACAACTCCTACGAGCGGTACTTC.

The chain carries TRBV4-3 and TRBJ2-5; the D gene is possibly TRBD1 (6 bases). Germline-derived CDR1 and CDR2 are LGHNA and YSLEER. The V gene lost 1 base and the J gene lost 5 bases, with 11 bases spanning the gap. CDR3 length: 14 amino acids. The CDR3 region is CASSQGGPRETQYF. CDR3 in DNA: TGCGCCAGCAGCCAAGGGGGGCCTAGGGAGACCCAGTACTTC.

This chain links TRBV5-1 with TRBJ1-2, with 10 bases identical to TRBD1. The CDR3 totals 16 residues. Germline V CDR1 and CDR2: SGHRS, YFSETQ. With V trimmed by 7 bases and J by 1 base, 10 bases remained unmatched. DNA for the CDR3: TGCGCCAGCGGACGAGACAGGGGGCCCAATAACTATGGCTACACCTTC. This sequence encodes CASGRDRGPNNYGYTF.

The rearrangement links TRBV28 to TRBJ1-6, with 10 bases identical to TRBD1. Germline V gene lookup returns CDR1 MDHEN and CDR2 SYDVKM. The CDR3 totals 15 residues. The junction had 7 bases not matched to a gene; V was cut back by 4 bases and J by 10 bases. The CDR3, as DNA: TGTGCCAGCAGTTCCGGACAGGGGGAAGGGTCACCCCTCCACTTT. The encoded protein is CASSSGQGEGSPLHF.

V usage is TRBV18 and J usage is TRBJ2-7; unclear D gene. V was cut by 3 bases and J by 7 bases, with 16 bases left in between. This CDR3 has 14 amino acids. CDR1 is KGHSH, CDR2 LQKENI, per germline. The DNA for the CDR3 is TGTGCCAGCTCACCTTACCCCTTGACGAGTGAGCAGTACTTC. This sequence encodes CASSPYPLTSEQYF.

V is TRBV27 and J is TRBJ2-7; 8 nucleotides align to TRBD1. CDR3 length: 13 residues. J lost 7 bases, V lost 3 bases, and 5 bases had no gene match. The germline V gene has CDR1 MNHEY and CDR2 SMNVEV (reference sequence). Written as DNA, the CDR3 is TGTGCCAGCAGTTTTTCGGACAGGGTTGAGCAGTACTTC. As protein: CASSFSDRVEQYF.

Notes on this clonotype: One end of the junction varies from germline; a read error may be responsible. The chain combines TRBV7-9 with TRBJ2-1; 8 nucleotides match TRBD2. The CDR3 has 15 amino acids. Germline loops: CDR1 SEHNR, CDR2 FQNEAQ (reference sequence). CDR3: CASSLVGGAHNGQFF. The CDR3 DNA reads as TGTGCCAGCAGCTTAGTCGGGGGGGCCCACAATGGGCAGTTCTTC. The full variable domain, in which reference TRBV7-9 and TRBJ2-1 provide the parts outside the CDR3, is DTGVSQNPRHKITKRGQNVTFRCDPISEHNRLYWYRQTLGQGPEFLTYFQNEAQLEKSRLLSDRFSAERPKGSFSTLEIQRTEQGDSAMYLCASSLVGGAHNGQFFGPGTRLTVL.